The 16 T cell receptor beta chains listed next were all sequenced from one sample in a study of T cells in Graves' hyperthyroidism and ophthalmopathy. The TCR beta CDR3 regions underwent amplification using RNA transcripts as the source. RT-PCR in the first round (using the HTBI primer set) targeted the TCR CDR3. One entry per CDR3 protein results from TCRdb running MiXCR on the multiplex PCR reads. The sample yields 360,000 or so distinct CDR3 sequences, 19% seen once. The material sequenced was blood. Receptor source: a woman under 30 with Graves' hyperthyroidism.

This clonotype was seen many times. The chain links TRBV20-1 to TRBJ2-5; TRBD2 matches 15 bases. Losses at the gene ends were 0 bases for V and 4 bases for J; bases not matched to a gene: 9. The CDR3 covers 18 residues. CDR1 is DFQATT, CDR2 SNEGSKA, per germline (reference sequence). The CDR3 DNA reads as TGCAGTGCTAGAGATTTATGGACTAGCGGGGGGGGTGCAGAGACCCAGTACTTC. Encoded protein: CSARDLWTSGGGAETQYF.

At least ten counts were recorded for this clonotype. The rearrangement links TRBV12-3 or TRBV12-4 to TRBJ1-2; 9 nucleotides match TRBD1. The junction had 3 bases not matched to a gene; V was cut back by 9 bases and J by 7 bases. CDR3 length equals 11 residues. The CDR3 region has the DNA TGTGCCAGTACAGGGGGCGGTGGCTACACCTTC. It is translated as CASTGGGGYTF.

In its sample, this clonotype was seen many times. CDR3 sequence reads: CASSRVGLYEQYF. CDR3 DNA sequence: TGTGCCAGCAGCCGTGTGGGGCTGTACGAGCAGTACTTC. The chain joins TRBV12-3 or TRBV12-4 to TRBJ2-7; D may be TRBD1 (5 bases). V was trimmed by 6 bases and J by 4 bases, leaving 13 bases between them. CDR3 length: 13 residues.

There are many counts of this clonotype. V usage is TRBV28 and J usage is TRBJ1-2, with unresolved D. The V end was cut by 3 bases, the J end by 8 bases, with 10 bases between. The germline CDR1 and CDR2 sequences are MDHEN and SYDVKM. This CDR3 contains 12 residues. The CDR3: CASSFSGWGYTF. The DNA of the CDR3 is TGTGCCAGCAGTTTTTCAGGCTGGGGCTACACCTTC.

The rearrangement uses TRBV12-3 or TRBV12-4 and TRBJ2-2, with D tentatively TRBD2 (5 bases). The length of the CDR3 is 12 residues. Trimming cost V 5 bases and J 9 bases, with 10 bases left between them. CDR3 loop: CASSLERRELFF. CDR3 nucleotides: TGTGCCAGCAGTCTCGAGCGGAGGGAGCTGTTTTTT.

Concerning this clonotype itself: One junction end disagrees with the germline gene, perhaps due to a read error. The chain joins TRBV12-3 or TRBV12-4 to TRBJ1-5; 8 nucleotides line up with TRBD1. This CDR3 has 16 amino acids. CDR3 amino acids: CASSFRTGISYQPQHF. CDR3 sequence (DNA): TGTGCCAGCAGTTTTAGGACAGGGATAAGCTATCAGCCTCAGCATTTT.

The sample holds many counts of this clonotype. J is TRBJ2-7 and V is TRBV10-1, with D possibly being TRBD1 (6 bases). The germline gives CDR1 WNHNN, CDR2 SYGVQD (reference sequence). The CDR3 runs to 16 residues. V was shortened by 5 bases and J by 5 bases, with 22 bases between the two germline ends. This CDR3 is CASSPSRQVLGDEQYF. CDR3 DNA sequence: TGCGCCAGCAGTCCATCGAGACAGGTTCTAGGGGACGAGCAGTACTTC.

This chain joins TRBV12-3 or TRBV12-4 and TRBJ1-2; D unresolved. V gave up 6 bases and J gave up 9 bases, with 20 bases separating them. The CDR3 totals 14 residues. For the CDR3, the DNA is TGTGCCAGCAGCTACGCCCCCCTGTTGGAGAGCTACACCTTC. Protein product: CASSYAPLLESYTF.

The chain recombines TRBV10-3 with TRBJ2-2, with TRBD1 identical over 8 bases. Germline V CDR1 and CDR2: ENHRY, SYGVKD. This CDR3 spans 14 amino acids. Trimming removed 10 bases from V and 4 bases from J; junction bases left unmatched: 8. CDR3 in amino acids: CATQGAGATGELFF. In DNA, the CDR3 is TGTGCCACCCAGGGGGCAGGTGCCACCGGGGAGCTGTTTTTT.

This clonotype occurred many times. The rearrangement joins TRBV6-5 to TRBJ2-7; no definite D call. Germline V CDR1 and CDR2: MNHEY, SVGAGI. CDR3 size: 14 residues. V lost 3 bases and J lost 3, with 12 bases in between. The CDR3 spells CASSYAGRDYEQYF. In nucleotides, the CDR3 is TGTGCCAGCAGTTATGCAGGCAGAGACTACGAGCAGTACTTC.

This clonotype was observed many times. The chain is built from TRBV11-2 and TRBJ2-7; D could derive from TRBD1 or TRBD2 (5 bases each). The V gene lost 5 bases and the J gene lost 5 bases, with 19 bases spanning the gap. The CDR3 totals 15 residues. CDR1 SGHAT and CDR2 FQNNGV come from the germline V gene. The DNA for the CDR3 is TGTGCCAGCAGCAGGCCCGGGGCCTCAGGTGACGAGCAGTACTTC. It specifies CASSRPGASGDEQYF.

This clonotype was seen at least ten times. The chain has TRBV12-3 or TRBV12-4 and TRBJ2-7; possible D gene TRBD1, 6 bases. CDR3 size: 14 residues. The V gene lost 5 bases and the J gene lost 9 bases, with 20 bases spanning the gap. This chain's CDR3 is CASSTSGTRSGQYF. The CDR3 DNA reads as TGTGCCAGCAGTACGTCCGGGACAAGATCTGGGCAGTACTTC.

The chain uses TRBV6-1 and TRBJ1-1, with D unresolved. The CDR3 runs to 14 residues. CDR1 and CDR2 from the germline V gene are MNHNS and SASEGT. V lost 4 bases to trimming and J lost 1 base, with 10 bases between them. The CDR3 DNA reads TGTGCCAGCAGTGCCTGGGATAGGAACACTGAAGCTTTCTTT. Its protein product is CASSAWDRNTEAFF.

This clonotype was detected a few times. V usage is TRBV3-1 and J usage is TRBJ2-2, with no clear D. The ends were cut back, 3 bases at V and 4 bases at J, with 9 bases in the middle. In germline, CDR1 is LGHDT, CDR2 YNNKEL (reference sequence). The CDR3 sequence is 14 residues long. CDR3 sequence (DNA): TGTGCCAGCAGCCAGGACCATTCCACCGGGGAGCTGTTTTTT. It codes for CASSQDHSTGELFF.

This clonotype was seen more than once but under ten times. This chain connects TRBV9 to TRBJ2-5, with D unclear. Germline V gene sequence: CDR1 SGDLS, CDR2 YYNGEE. Trimming left V 0 bases short and J 0 bases short, with 9 bases between. The CDR3 runs 15 residues. The CDR3 region has the DNA TGTGCCAGCAGCGTAGGGGCTCCGTACCAAGAGACCCAGTACTTC. Its translation: CASSVGAPYQETQYF.

Many counts were recorded for this clonotype. J is TRBJ2-7 and V is TRBV6-2 or TRBV6-3; D possibly corresponds to TRBD1 (5 bases). The germline V gene encodes CDR1 MNHEY and CDR2 SVGEGT. Trimming left V 11 bases short and J 2 bases short, with 16 bases between. The CDR3 covers 13 residues. For the CDR3, the DNA is TGTGCCTCCCGAAGGGGCCAGACCTACGAGCAGTACTTC. It translates to CASRRGQTYEQYF.